This is a list of T cell receptor beta chains from one sample in a study of OX40 agonist ivuxolimab in advanced cancers. TCRdb's table, derived via immunoSEQ multiplex PCR, lists solely in-frame clones and lacks some. The sample carries about 52,000 clones, roughly 94% recorded once. The sequenced sample was CD4+ or CD8+ T cells sorted from blood, obtained in a trial of the OX40 agonist ivuxolimab. Receptors originate from an adult with an advanced solid tumor such as melanoma, head and neck, liver or kidney cancer. Both conserved end residues are part of each CDR3. The D gene is left open where the match is weak. Expanded clones get a size class; other rows say once, few or many, or leave the size out.

CASSITGDNEQFF TGCGCCAGCAGTATCACAGGGGACAATGAGCAGTTCTTC TRBJ2-1 TRBV5-1 NA TRBD1
CASSLTSLGETQYF TGTGCCAGCAGCCTGACTAGCTTGGGAGAGACCCAGTACTTC TRBJ2-5 TRBV5-8 NA TRBD2
CASSLGQLGNQPQHF TGTGCCAGCAGTTTGGGGCAGCTAGGAAATCAGCCCCAGCATTTT TRBJ1-5 TRBV27 NA NA
CASSLLRIGTDTQYF TGTGCCAGCAGTTTACTCCGGATCGGCACAGATACGCAGTATTTT TRBJ2-3 TRBV27 once NA
CASSLGQTRILAKNIQYF TGTGCCAGCAGCTTAGGACAGACTCGGATTTTAGCCAAAAACATTCAGTACTTC TRBJ2-4 TRBV7-8 NA NA
CASSIGLAGPYEQYF TGTGCCAGTAGTATAGGGTTGGCAGGGCCTTACGAGCAGTACTTC TRBJ2-7 TRBV19 NA NA
CASSLAVAGGPGTDTQYF TGCGCCAGCAGCTTGGCCGTAGCGGGAGGGCCTGGCACAGATACGCAGTATTTT TRBJ2-3 TRBV5-1 NA TRBD2
CSARSGTEAFF TGCAGTGCTAGGAGTGGCACTGAAGCTTTCTTT TRBJ1-1 TRBV20-1 NA NA
CASSLTDSGTSPEYEQYF TGTGCCAGCAGCTTAACAGACTCCGGGACTAGCCCCGAATACGAGCAGTACTTC TRBJ2-7 TRBV7-2 NA TRBD2
CASSLSGTPSYNEQFF TGTGCCAGCAGCTTATCCGGGACTCCCAGCTACAATGAGCAGTTCTTC TRBJ2-1 TRBV9 NA NA
CAWSAGSGNTIYF TGTGCCTGGAGTGCTGGATCTGGAAACACCATATATTTT TRBJ1-3 TRBV30 NA NA
CASSYSQTGGETQYF TGTGCCAGCAGTTACTCTCAGACGGGAGGGGAGACCCAGTACTTC TRBJ2-5 TRBV6-6 NA TRBD2
CASSPIPSNEQFF TGTGCCAGCAGCCCAATTCCCAGCAATGAGCAGTTCTTC TRBJ2-1 TRBV9 NA NA
CASRDRDIEIQPQHF TGTGCCAGCAGGGACAGGGACATCGAAATTCAGCCCCAGCATTTT TRBJ1-5 TRBV28 few TRBD1
CASSLVLAGGHYNEQFF TGCGCCAGCAGCTTGGTGCTAGCGGGAGGTCACTACAATGAGCAGTTCTTC TRBJ2-1 TRBV5-1 NA TRBD2
CATPDSQHSYNEQFF TGTGCCACCCCCGATAGCCAGCACTCCTACAATGAGCAGTTCTTC TRBJ2-1 TRBV2 few NA
CASSLEGTSLSRELFF TGTGCCAGCAGCTTAGAGGGCACCTCCCTCTCGCGGGAGCTGTTTTTT TRBJ2-2 TRBV7-9 NA NA
CAWSGGVYEQYF TGTGCCTGGAGTGGGGGCGTCTACGAGCAGTACTTC TRBJ2-7 TRBV30 NA NA
CASSRQGGDTGELFF TGCGCCAGCAGCAGACAGGGCGGGGACACCGGGGAGCTGTTTTTT TRBJ2-2 TRBV4-1 NA NA
CASSSGGGYEQYF TGTGCCAGCAGCTCGGGAGGTGGCTACGAGCAGTACTTC TRBJ2-7 TRBV7-8 NA TRBD2
CASSYDGTEAFF TGTGCCAGCAGCTATGATGGGACGGAAGCTTTCTTT TRBJ1-1 TRBV7-6 NA NA
CASSPPLDSYEQYF TGTGCCAGCAGCCCACCACTAGACTCCTACGAGCAGTACTTC TRBJ2-7 TRBV13 NA NA
CASSWTSGSTDTQYF TGTGCCAGTAGCTGGACTAGCGGGAGCACAGATACGCAGTATTTT TRBJ2-3 TRBV19 NA TRBD2
CSVWGTSRDQETQYF TGCAGCGTTTGGGGGACTAGCAGAGACCAAGAGACCCAGTACTTC TRBJ2-5 TRBV29-1 NA TRBD2
CASSLRALEQYF TGTGCCAGCAGTTTACGGGCGTTAGAGCAGTACTTC TRBJ2-7 TRBV28 NA NA
CAWSNQLETTYEQYF TGTGCCTGGAGCAACCAACTAGAAACGACCTACGAGCAGTACTTC TRBJ2-7 TRBV30 NA NA
CASSFYQGGYEQYF TGTGCCAGCAGTTTCTACCAGGGAGGCTACGAGCAGTACTTC TRBJ2-7 TRBV28 NA NA
CASSMKLAGVYEQYF TGTGCCAGTAGTATGAAACTAGCGGGAGTCTACGAGCAGTACTTC TRBJ2-7 TRBV19 NA TRBD2
CASSPNPGTDMNTEAFF TGTGCCAGCAGTCCCAACCCCGGGACAGATATGAACACTGAAGCTTTCTTT TRBJ1-1 TRBV27 NA TRBD1
CASSHGGHRSYGYTF TGTGCCAGCAGCCACGGGGGGCACCGGAGCTATGGCTACACCTTC TRBJ1-2 TRBV14 NA NA
CASSLGTGIWETQYF TGTGCCAGCAGCTTAGGAACAGGAATCTGGGAGACCCAGTACTTC TRBJ2-5 TRBV7-2 once NA
CAWKGGEDTQYF TGTGCCTGGAAGGGGGGGGAAGATACGCAGTATTTT TRBJ2-3 TRBV30 NA NA
CASSYSAGGSYEQYF TGTGCCAGCAGCTATTCCGCAGGGGGTTCCTACGAGCAGTACTTC TRBJ2-7 TRBV11-2 NA TRBD1
CASSEGGHLGLAGSYEQYF TGTGCCAGCAGTGAAGGGGGACATCTGGGACTAGCGGGCTCCTACGAGCAGTACTTC TRBJ2-7 TRBV6-1 NA TRBD2
CASSETTSGTSGKGNEQFF TGTGCCAGCTCTGAGACCACGTCAGGGACTAGCGGGAAGGGTAATGAGCAGTTCTTC TRBJ2-1 TRBV2 NA TRBD2
CASSPEGTTYEQYF TGCGCCAGCAGCCCGGAGGGGACAACTTACGAGCAGTACTTC TRBJ2-7 TRBV5-1 NA NA
CAWSGRGGHTAVYGYTF TGTGCCTGGAGTGGCCGGGGGGGGCACACAGCGGTCTATGGCTACACCTTC TRBJ1-2 TRBV30 NA NA
CASSLTGNYNEQFF TGTGCCAGCAGTTTGACAGGAAACTACAATGAGCAGTTCTTC TRBJ2-1 TRBV27 NA NA
CASSLSGVVQPQHF TGTGCCAGCAGTTTGTCAGGGGTGGTTCAGCCCCAGCATTTT TRBJ1-5 TRBV28 once NA
CAWPLTGTERYEQYF TGTGCCTGGCCATTAACTGGGACAGAAAGATACGAGCAGTACTTC TRBJ2-7 TRBV30 few TRBD1
CASSLGDLGLAPSYEQYF TGTGCCAGCAGCTTAGGAGATCTAGGACTAGCGCCCTCCTACGAGCAGTACTTC TRBJ2-7 TRBV7-9 NA TRBD2
CASSRGYEETQYF TGTGCCAGCAGTCGAGGGTACGAGGAGACCCAGTACTTC TRBJ2-5 TRBV28 NA NA
CASSEPGQVMNTEAFF TGTGCCAGCAGTGAACCGGGACAGGTTATGAACACTGAAGCTTTCTTT TRBJ1-1 TRBV6-1 NA TRBD1
CASSEGGATQPQHF TGTGCCAGCAGTGAAGGGGGAGCCACTCAGCCCCAGCATTTT TRBJ1-5 TRBV2 few NA
CSVGDGSSYEQYF TGCAGCGTTGGGGACGGGAGCTCCTACGAGCAGTACTTC TRBJ2-7 TRBV29-1 NA NA
CASSVYYGYTF TGTGCCAGTAGTGTTTACTATGGCTACACCTTC TRBJ1-2 TRBV19 NA NA
CSARDLNEQFF TGCAGTGCTAGAGATTTGAATGAGCAGTTCTTC TRBJ2-1 TRBV20-1 NA NA
CASSQWRGTSEQYF TGCGCCAGCAGCCAATGGCGGGGGACCAGTGAGCAGTACTTC TRBJ2-7 TRBV4-3 once TRBD2
CASTQGAATNEKLFF TGTGCCAGCACCCAGGGGGCAGCAACTAATGAAAAACTGTTTTTT TRBJ1-4 TRBV6-5 NA TRBD1
CASRGRGSAYEQYF TGTGCCAGCAGGGGTCGGGGGTCGGCCTACGAGCAGTACTTC TRBJ2-7 TRBV6-5 NA NA
CASSQTGSGYEQYF TGTGCCAGCTCCCAGACAGGGTCGGGCTACGAGCAGTACTTC TRBJ2-7 TRBV18 once TRBD1
CSVEGRTLGAFF TGCAGCGTTGAGGGCCGAACACTGGGAGCTTTCTTT TRBJ1-1 TRBV29-1 NA NA